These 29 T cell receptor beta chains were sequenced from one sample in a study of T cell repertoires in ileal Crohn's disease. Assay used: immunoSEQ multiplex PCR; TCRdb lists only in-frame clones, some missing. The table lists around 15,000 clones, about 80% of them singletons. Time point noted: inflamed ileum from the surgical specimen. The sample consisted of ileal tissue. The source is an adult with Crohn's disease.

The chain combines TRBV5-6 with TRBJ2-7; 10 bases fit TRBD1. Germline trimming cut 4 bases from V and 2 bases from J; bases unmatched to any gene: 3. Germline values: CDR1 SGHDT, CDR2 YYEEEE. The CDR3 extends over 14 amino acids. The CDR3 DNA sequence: TGTGCCAGCAGCCCCGGACAGGGGGCCTACGAGCAGTACTTC. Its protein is CASSPGQGAYEQYF.

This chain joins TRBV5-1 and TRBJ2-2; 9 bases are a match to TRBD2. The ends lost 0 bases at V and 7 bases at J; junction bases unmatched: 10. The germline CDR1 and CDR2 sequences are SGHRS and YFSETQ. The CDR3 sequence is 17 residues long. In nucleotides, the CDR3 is TGCGCCAGCAGCTTGGGGTATAGCGGGAGTTATGGCGGGGAGCTGTTTTTT. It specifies CASSLGYSGSYGGELFF.

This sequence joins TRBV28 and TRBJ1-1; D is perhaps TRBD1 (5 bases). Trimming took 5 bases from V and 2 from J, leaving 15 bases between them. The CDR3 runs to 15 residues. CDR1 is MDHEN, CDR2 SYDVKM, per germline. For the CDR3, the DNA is TGTGCCAGCAGTCCCTTGAGGGACTACAACACTGAAGCTTTCTTT. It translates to CASSPLRDYNTEAFF.

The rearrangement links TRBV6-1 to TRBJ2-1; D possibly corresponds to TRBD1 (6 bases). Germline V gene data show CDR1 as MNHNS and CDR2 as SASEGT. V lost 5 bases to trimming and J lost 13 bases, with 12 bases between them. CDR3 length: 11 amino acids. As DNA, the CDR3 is TGTGCCAGCAGTCAATTACAGGGACAGTTCTTC. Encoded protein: CASSQLQGQFF.

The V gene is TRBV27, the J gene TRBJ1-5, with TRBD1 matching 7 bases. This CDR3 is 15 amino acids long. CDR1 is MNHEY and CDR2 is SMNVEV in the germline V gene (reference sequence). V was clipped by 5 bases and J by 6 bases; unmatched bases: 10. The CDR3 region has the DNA TGTGCCAGCAGTCCCTGGGGACAGAAGGGTCAGCCCCAGCATTTT. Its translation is CASSPWGQKGQPQHF.

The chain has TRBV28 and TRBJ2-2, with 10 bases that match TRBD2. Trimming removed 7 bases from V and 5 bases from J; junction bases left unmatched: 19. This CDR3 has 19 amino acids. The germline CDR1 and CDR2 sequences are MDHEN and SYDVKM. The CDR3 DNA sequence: TGTGCCAGCATTGCTGGGGGGAGGCTAGCGGGAGATGGAACCGGGGAGCTGTTTTTT. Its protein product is CASIAGGRLAGDGTGELFF.

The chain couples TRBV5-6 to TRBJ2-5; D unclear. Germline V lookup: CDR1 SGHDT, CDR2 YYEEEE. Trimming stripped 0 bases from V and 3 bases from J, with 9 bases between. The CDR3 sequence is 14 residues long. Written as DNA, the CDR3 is TGTGCCAGCAGCTTGGGGCTTACCAAAGAGACCCAGTACTTC. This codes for CASSLGLTKETQYF.

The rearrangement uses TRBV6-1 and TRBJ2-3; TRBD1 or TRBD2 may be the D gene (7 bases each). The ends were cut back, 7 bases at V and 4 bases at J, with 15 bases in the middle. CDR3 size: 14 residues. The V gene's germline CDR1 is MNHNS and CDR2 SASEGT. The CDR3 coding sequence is TGTGCCAGCACCCCAGGGGGGGGGTCAGATACGCAGTATTTT. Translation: CASTPGGGSDTQYF.

CDR3 region: CASSPGVGWTEAFF. CDR3 nucleotide sequence: TGTGCCAGCAGCCCCGGGGTGGGATGGACTGAAGCTTTCTTT. The gene calls are TRBV6-5 and TRBJ1-1; no clear D gene. Trimming shortened V by 6 bases and J by 5 bases, and 16 bases separated the two germline ends. The length of the CDR3 is 14 residues. Germline lookup yields CDR1 MNHEY and CDR2 SVGAGI.

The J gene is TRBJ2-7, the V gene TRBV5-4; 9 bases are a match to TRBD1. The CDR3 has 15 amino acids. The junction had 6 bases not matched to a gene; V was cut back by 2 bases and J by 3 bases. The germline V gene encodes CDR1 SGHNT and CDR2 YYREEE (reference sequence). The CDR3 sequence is CASSFAGQGLYEQYF. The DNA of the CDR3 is TGTGCCAGCAGCTTCGCGGGACAGGGTCTCTACGAGCAGTACTTC.

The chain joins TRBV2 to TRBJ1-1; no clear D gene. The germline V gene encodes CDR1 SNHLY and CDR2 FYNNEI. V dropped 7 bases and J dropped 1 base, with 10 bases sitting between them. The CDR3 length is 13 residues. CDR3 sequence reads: CASTADGNTEAFF. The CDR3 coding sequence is TGTGCCAGCACGGCGGATGGGAACACTGAAGCTTTCTTT.

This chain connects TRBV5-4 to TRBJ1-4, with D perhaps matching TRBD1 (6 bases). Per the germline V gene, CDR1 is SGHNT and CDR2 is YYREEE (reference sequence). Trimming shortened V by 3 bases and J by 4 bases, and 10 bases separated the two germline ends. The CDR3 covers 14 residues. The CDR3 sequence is CASSSDRSNEKLFF. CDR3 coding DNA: TGTGCCAGCAGCTCCGACAGGAGTAATGAAAAACTGTTTTTT.

CDR3 in amino acids: CASSERGLSYGYTF. The CDR3, as DNA: TGTGCCAGCAGTGAAAGGGGGCTGAGCTATGGCTACACCTTC. The chain combines TRBV2 with TRBJ1-2; 7 bases map to TRBD1. J was trimmed by 4 bases and V by 2 bases; bases with no gene match: 4. The CDR3 totals 14 residues. Germline V CDR1 and CDR2: SNHLY, FYNNEI.

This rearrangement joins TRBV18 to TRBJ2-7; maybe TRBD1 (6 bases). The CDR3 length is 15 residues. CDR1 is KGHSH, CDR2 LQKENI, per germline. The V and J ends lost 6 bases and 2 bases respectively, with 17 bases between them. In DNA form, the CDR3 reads TGTGCCAGCTCGCCGGCTCGAGGGACACCCTACGAGCAGTACTTC. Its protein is CASSPARGTPYEQYF.

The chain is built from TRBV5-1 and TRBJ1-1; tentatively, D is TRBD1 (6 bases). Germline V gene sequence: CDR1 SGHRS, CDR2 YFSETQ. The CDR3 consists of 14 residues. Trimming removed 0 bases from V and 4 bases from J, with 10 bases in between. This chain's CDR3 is CASSLAGDRTEAFF. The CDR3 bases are TGCGCCAGCAGCTTGGCAGGGGATCGCACTGAAGCTTTCTTT.

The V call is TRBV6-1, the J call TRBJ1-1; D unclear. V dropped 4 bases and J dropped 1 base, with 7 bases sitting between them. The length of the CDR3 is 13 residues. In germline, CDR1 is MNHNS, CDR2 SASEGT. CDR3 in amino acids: CASSARENTEAFF. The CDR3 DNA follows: TGTGCCAGCAGTGCACGGGAGAACACTGAAGCTTTCTTT.

Written as DNA, the CDR3 is TGTGCCAGCAGCTTAAAGGGAGGGGGTTACAATGAGCAGTTCTTC. Protein product: CASSLKGGGYNEQFF. This chain connects TRBV7-3 to TRBJ2-1; perhaps TRBD2 as D (7 bases). Germline lookup yields CDR1 SGHTA and CDR2 FQGTGA. The CDR3 extends over 15 amino acids. Trimming removed 1 base at V and 4 bases at J, with 11 bases between.

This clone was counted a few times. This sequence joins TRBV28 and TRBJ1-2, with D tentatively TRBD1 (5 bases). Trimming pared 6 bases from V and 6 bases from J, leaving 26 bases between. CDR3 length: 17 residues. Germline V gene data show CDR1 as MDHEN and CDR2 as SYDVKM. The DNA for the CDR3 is TGTGCCAGCAGCCCTTCGGGACTCAGGGTCGGAAAAAATGGCTACACCTTC. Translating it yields CASSPSGLRVGKNGYTF.

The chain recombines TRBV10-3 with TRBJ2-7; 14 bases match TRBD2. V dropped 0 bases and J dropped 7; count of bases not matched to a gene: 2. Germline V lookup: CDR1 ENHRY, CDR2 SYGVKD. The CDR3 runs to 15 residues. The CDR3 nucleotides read TGTGCCATCAGTGAGTCGGGGACTAGCGGGAGAGAGCAGTACTTC. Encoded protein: CAISESGTSGREQYF.

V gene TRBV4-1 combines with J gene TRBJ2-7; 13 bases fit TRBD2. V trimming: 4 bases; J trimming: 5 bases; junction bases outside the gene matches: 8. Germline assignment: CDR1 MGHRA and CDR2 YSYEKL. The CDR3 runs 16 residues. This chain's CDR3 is CASSRVLAGGLNEQYF. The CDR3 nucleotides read TGCGCCAGCAGCCGAGTACTAGCGGGAGGGCTGAACGAGCAGTACTTC.

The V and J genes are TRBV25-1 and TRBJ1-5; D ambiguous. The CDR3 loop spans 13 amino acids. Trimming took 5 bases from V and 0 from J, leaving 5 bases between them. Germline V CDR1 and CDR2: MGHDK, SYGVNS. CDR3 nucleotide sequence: TGTGCCAGCAGTTGGGGTAGCAATCAGCCCCAGCATTTT. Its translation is CASSWGSNQPQHF.

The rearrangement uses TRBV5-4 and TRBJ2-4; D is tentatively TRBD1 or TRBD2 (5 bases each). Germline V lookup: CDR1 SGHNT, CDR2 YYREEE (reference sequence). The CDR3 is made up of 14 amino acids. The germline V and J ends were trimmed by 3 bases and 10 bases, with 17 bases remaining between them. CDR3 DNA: TGTGCCAGCAGCTCGACTCAGGTCGAGGGGATTCAGTACTTC. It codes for CASSSTQVEGIQYF.

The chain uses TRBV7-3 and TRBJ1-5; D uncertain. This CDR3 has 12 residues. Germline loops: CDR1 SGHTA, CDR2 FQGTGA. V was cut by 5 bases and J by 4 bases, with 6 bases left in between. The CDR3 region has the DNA TGTGCCAGCAGCCTCGCAAATCAGCCCCAGCATTTT. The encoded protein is CASSLANQPQHF.

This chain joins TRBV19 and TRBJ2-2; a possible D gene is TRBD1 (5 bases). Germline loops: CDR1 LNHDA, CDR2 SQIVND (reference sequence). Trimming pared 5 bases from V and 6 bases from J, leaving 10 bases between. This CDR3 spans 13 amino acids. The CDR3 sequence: CASSLGASGELFF. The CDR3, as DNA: TGTGCCAGTAGTCTAGGGGCTTCCGGGGAGCTGTTTTTT.

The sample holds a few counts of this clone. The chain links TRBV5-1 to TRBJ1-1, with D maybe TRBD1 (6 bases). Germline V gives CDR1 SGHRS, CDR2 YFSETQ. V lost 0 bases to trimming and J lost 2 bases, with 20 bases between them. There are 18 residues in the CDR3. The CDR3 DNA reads TGCGCCAGCAGCTTGGCCGGGTGGGCAGGGGTCCTCAACACTGAAGCTTTCTTT. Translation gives CASSLAGWAGVLNTEAFF. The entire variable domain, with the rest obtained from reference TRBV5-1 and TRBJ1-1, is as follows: KAGVTQTPRYLIKTRGQQVTLSCSPISGHRSVSWYQQTPGQGLQFLFEYFSETQRNKGNFPGRFSGRQFSNSRSEMNVSTLELGDSALYLCASSLAGWAGVLNTEAFFGQGTRLTVV.

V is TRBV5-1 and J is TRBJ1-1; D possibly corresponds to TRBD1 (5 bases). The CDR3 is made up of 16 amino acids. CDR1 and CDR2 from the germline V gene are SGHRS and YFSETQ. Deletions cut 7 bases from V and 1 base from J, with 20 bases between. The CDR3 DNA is TGCGCCAGCTCCCCGGGGCCTCCGTCCTGGAACACTGAAGCTTTCTTT. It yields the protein CASSPGPPSWNTEAFF.

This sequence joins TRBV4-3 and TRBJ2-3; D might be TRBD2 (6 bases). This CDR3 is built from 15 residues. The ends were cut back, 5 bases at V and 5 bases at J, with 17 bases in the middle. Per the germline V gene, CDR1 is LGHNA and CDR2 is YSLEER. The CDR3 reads CASSERATWEDTQYF. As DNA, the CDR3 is TGCGCCAGCAGCGAGCGGGCCACCTGGGAAGATACGCAGTATTTT.

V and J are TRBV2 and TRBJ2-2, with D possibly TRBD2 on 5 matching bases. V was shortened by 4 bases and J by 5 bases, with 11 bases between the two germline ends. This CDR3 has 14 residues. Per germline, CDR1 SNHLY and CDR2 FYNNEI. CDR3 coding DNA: TGTGCCAGCAGTGCAGGAGGCATAACCGGGGAGCTGTTTTTT. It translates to CASSAGGITGELFF.

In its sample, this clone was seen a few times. CDR3 sequence: CASARGQAYEQYF. The CDR3 DNA reads as TGTGCCAGCGCGCGTGGGCAAGCCTACGAGCAGTACTTC. The chain has TRBV9 and TRBJ2-7; D not resolved. The germline V gene encodes CDR1 SGDLS and CDR2 YYNGEE. Trimming removed 7 bases from V and 2 bases from J, with 13 bases in between. CDR3 size: 13 residues.